A selection of T cell receptor beta chains follows, all from one sample in a study of shared clonotypes between healthy human individuals. TCRdb's copy holds only in-frame clones and misses some; the assay was immunoSEQ multiplex PCR. This sample has approximately 2,300,000 clones, with 85% to 95% found just once. The sequencing sample was made of naive CD4+ T cells from PBMCs. The receptors were gathered from a man between 18 and 35 years old in good health. Some clones in this sample may be carry-over from other donors' samples. The CDR3 runs from the conserved cysteine through the conserved F or W. D genes are given only for firm matches. Not all rows give a size; the values are once, few, many and, for expanded clones, a class.

D gene: NA; J gene: TRBJ1-4; V gene: TRBV5-1; clone size: NA; CDR3 protein: CASSWGPDGGEKLFF; CDR3 DNA: TGCGCCAGCAGCTGGGGCCCCGACGGCGGTGAAAAACTGTTTTTT
D gene: NA; J gene: TRBJ2-5; V gene: TRBV19; clone size: NA; CDR3 protein: CASSILGYQETQYF; CDR3 DNA: TGTGCCAGTAGTATACTCGGCTATCAAGAGACCCAGTACTTC
D gene: TRBD2; J gene: TRBJ2-1; V gene: TRBV7-2; clone size: NA; CDR3 protein: CASSLLNSGYNEQFF; CDR3 DNA: TGTGCCAGCAGCTTGCTCAATAGCGGGTACAATGAGCAGTTCTTC
D gene: TRBD2; J gene: TRBJ2-3; V gene: TRBV5-1; clone size: NA; CDR3 protein: CASSPGGGTSVDTQYF; CDR3 DNA: TGCGCCAGCAGCCCTGGGGGAGGGACTAGCGTGGATACGCAGTATTTT
D gene: NA; J gene: TRBJ2-4; V gene: TRBV28; clone size: NA; CDR3 protein: CASSLGTVQYF; CDR3 DNA: TGTGCCAGCAGTTTAGGCACAGTTCAGTACTTC
D gene: NA; J gene: TRBJ2-7; V gene: TRBV28; clone size: NA; CDR3 protein: CASSSGGTYEQYF; CDR3 DNA: TGTGCCAGCAGTTCTGGCGGGACCTACGAGCAGTACTTC
D gene: NA; J gene: TRBJ2-7; V gene: TRBV5-1; clone size: NA; CDR3 protein: CASSLAVWGASYEQYF; CDR3 DNA: TGCGCCAGCAGCTTGGCCGTGTGGGGCGCCTCCTACGAGCAGTACTTC
D gene: NA; J gene: TRBJ1-1; V gene: TRBV2; clone size: once; CDR3 protein: CASSDPEGLNTEAFF; CDR3 DNA: TGTGCCAGCAGTGATCCGGAGGGGTTGAACACTGAAGCTTTCTTT
D gene: NA; J gene: TRBJ1-4; V gene: TRBV15; clone size: NA; CDR3 protein: CATSLVLGLQSGEKLFF; CDR3 DNA: TGTGCCACCAGCCTTGTGTTGGGTCTTCAGTCGGGTGAAAAACTGTTTTTT
D gene: TRBD1; J gene: TRBJ2-2; V gene: TRBV5-1; clone size: NA; CDR3 protein: CASSPGQGNTGELFF; CDR3 DNA: TGCGCCAGCAGCCCAGGACAGGGGAACACCGGGGAGCTGTTTTTT
D gene: NA; J gene: TRBJ1-1; V gene: TRBV28; clone size: NA; CDR3 protein: CASSLPGLNTEAFF; CDR3 DNA: TGTGCCAGCAGTTTACCGGGCCTGAACACTGAAGCTTTCTTT
D gene: NA; J gene: TRBJ2-5; V gene: TRBV29-1; clone size: NA; CDR3 protein: CSVVEGSKETQYF; CDR3 DNA: TGCAGCGTTGTGGAAGGCAGTAAAGAGACCCAGTACTTC
D gene: NA; J gene: TRBJ2-1; V gene: TRBV5-6; clone size: NA; CDR3 protein: CASSLDVGAYNEQFF; CDR3 DNA: TGTGCCAGCAGCTTGGATGTGGGAGCCTACAATGAGCAGTTCTTC
D gene: TRBD2; J gene: TRBJ2-1; V gene: TRBV9; clone size: NA; CDR3 protein: CASSAGTSSHEQFF; CDR3 DNA: TGTGCCAGCAGCGCGGGGACTAGCTCCCATGAGCAGTTCTTC
D gene: NA; J gene: TRBJ1-2; V gene: TRBV18; clone size: NA; CDR3 protein: CASSPRTGGYGYTF; CDR3 DNA: TGTGCCAGCTCACCACGCACAGGCGGCTATGGCTACACCTTC